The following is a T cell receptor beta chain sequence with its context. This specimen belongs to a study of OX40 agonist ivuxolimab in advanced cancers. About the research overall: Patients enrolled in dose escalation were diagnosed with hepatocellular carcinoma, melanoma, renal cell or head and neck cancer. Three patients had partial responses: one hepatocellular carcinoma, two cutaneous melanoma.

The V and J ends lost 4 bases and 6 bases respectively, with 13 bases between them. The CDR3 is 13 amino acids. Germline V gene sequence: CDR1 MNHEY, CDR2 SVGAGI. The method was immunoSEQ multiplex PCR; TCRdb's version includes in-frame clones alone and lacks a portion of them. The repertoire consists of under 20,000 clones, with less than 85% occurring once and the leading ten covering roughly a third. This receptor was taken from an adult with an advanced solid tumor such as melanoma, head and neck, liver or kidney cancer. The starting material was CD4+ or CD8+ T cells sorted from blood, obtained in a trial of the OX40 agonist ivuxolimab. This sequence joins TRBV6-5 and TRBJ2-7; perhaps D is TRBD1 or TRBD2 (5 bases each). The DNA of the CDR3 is TGTGCCAGCAGTTTTTCTGGGACGTCCGAGCAGTACTTC. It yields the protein CASSFSGTSEQYF.